Sequencing of this T cell receptor beta chain was carried out in a study of T cell responses to AZD1222 COVID-19 vaccine (dated by TCRdb to the early 2020s). Regarding the complete study: AZD1222 recipients with second doses at about 4 weeks or about 12 weeks were pooled, because spike-specific TCR depth and breadth did not differ between schedules. A total of just over 230 trial participants underwent TCR sequencing, of whom roughly 210 had received two doses of AZD1222 and approximately 26 had received two doses of the MenACWY control vaccine. Enrollment into the trials was organized by age into subgroups of 18-55, 56-69 and 70-plus years, and those subgroups contained about 160, 30 and 59 TCR-sequenced participants, respectively. Beyond this particular receptor, the publication reports: Spike-specific TCR breadth and depth rose significantly after two AZD1222 doses compared with day 0 and with MenACWY recipients. Vaccine-associated CD4 TCRs spanned the whole spike protein, with dominant responses in regions 160-218 and 743-854. Nearly half of unique spike-specific TCRs reportedly recognized epitopes outside regions mutated in the B.1.351 and B.1.1.7 variants. In the small 56-69-year group, the increase in depth fell short of significance, most likely because of low power. Participants were mostly white British, with more females than males. The authors suggested clonal diversity may have been underestimated. Conclusions about previously exposed vaccinees were limited because only six AZD1222 recipients were SARS-CoV-2 seropositive at baseline. Because no day 14 peak-response samples were available, repertoires were characterized only after the peak T cell response.

The time point label, read with the paper, signifies: baseline before first vaccination. Vaccinee samples were obtained from the UK trials COV001 and COV002, which included a single-blind randomized controlled phase 2/3 trial of AZD1222 (ChAdOx1 nCoV-19) in healthy adults. Trial participant PBMC samples were collected at day 0 and day 28 after the second dose for TCRbeta chain sequencing. The CDR3 regions of human TCRbeta chains were subjected to immunosequencing. As for how the authors treated the data: Repertoire TCRs were checked for matches against a reference library of SARS-CoV-2-specific TCRs that had been generated using the MIRA antigen-specificity platform. Breadth meant the fraction of unique TCRs that were SARS-CoV-2-associated, whereas depth meant the fraction of total T cells that were SARS-CoV-2-associated. Each spike-specific TCR was assigned to its reactive spike region and to a CD4 or CD8 class using the MIRA data. Log10-transformed breadth and depth values were compared by one-way ANOVA with Sidak's multiple comparisons tests. TCRdb re-hosts the immuneACCESS table, in-frame sequences only. Its copies lack some clones; in the studies checked, an unresolved V gene accounts for under half of them, and the cause for the rest is not known. V, J and clone size are those of that table, while D and trimming were read from the DNA. Within this sample are under 200,000 clones, with less than 95% of them counted one time only. The top ten clones comprise approximately 0.69% of the sample.

As concerns this clone: The antigen this receptor binds is unknown. No base-level quality is on record; no much larger clone is a single base apart.

Sequences were derived from peripheral blood, sampled on day 0 of AZD1222 vaccination. The TCR was taken from an adult in good health.

The base sequence is TGTGCCAGCAAGTTTCGGCAGTTGAACACTGAAGCTTTCTTT. This codes for CASKFRQLNTEAFF. The receptor chain draws on TRBV6-5 and TRBJ1-1; there is no confident call for the D gene. Relative to germline, V is 7 bases shorter and J is 0 bases shorter, with 12 bases between their ends. The CDR3 contains 14 residues, cysteine and phenylalanine counted. The DNA shown is the 42-base CDR3, in frame from base 1. The germline V gene encodes CDR1 MNHEY and CDR2 SVGAGI.